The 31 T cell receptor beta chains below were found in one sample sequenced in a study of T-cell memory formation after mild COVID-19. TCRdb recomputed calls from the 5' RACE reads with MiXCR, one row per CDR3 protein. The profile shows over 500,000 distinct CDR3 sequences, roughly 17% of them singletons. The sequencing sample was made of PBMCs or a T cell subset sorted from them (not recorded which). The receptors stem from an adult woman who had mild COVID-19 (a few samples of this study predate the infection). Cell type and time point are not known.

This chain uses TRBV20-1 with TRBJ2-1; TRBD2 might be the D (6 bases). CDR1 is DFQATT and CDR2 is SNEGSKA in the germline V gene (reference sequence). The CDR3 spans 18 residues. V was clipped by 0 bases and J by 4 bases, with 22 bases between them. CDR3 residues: CSARDRIPAGPEYNEQFF. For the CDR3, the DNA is TGCAGTGCTAGAGATAGGATCCCGGCGGGACCTGAATACAATGAGCAGTTCTTC.

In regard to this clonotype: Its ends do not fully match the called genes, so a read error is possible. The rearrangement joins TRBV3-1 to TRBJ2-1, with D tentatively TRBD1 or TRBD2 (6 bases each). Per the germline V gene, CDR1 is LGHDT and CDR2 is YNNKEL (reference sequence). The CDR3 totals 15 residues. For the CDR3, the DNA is TGTGCCAGAAGCCAAGAAGGAGGGGGATCCAATGAGCAGTTCTTC. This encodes CARSQEGGGSNEQFF.

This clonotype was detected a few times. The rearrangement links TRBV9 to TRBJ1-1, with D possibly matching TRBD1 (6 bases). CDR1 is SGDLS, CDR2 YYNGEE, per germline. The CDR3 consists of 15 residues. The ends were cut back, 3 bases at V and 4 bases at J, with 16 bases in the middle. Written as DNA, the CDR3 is TGTGCCAGCAGCGCCGGAGGGGGGGGATTCACTGAAGCTTTCTTT. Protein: CASSAGGGGFTEAFF.

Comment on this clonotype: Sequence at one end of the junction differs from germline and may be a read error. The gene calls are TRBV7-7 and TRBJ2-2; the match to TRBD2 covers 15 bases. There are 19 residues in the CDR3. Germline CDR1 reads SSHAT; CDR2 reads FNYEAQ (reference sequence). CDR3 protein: CASSATPGLAGGPRGELFF. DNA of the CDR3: TGTGCTAGCAGCGCCACCCCAGGACTAGCGGGAGGGCCCCGCGGGGAGCTGTTTTTT.

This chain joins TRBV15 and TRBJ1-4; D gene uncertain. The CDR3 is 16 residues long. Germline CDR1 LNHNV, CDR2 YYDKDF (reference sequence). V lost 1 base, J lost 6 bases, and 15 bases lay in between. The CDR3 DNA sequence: TGTGCCACCAGCAGAGGCGAGTCCGGGCCGGATGAAAAACTGTTTTTT. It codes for CATSRGESGPDEKLFF.

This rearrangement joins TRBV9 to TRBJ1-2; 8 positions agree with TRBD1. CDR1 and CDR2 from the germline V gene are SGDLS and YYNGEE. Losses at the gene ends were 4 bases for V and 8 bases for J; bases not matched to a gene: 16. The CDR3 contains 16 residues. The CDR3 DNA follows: TGTGCCAGCAGCCCAACAGGGGGTCAGCCCGCTTACGGCTACACCTTC. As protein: CASSPTGGQPAYGYTF.

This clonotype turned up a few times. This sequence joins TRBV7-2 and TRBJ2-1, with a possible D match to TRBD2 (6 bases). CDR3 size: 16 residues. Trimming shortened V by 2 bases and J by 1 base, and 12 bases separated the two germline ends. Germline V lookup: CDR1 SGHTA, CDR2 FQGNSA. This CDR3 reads CASSLILAGSYNEQFF. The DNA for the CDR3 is TGTGCCAGCAGCTTAATACTAGCTGGATCCTACAATGAGCAGTTCTTC.

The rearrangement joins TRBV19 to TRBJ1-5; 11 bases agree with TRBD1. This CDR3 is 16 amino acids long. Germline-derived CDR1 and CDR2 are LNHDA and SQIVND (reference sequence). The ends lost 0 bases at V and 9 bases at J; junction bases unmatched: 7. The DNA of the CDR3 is TGTGCCAGTAGTATAGATACCGGGACAGGGGGTCGGCCCCAGCATTTT. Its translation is CASSIDTGTGGRPQHF.

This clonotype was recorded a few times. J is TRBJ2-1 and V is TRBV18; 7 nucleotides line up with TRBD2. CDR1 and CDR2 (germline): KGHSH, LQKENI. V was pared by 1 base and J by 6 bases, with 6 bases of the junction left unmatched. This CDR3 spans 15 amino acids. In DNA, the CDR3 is TGTGCCAGCTCACCACAGGGCGGGAGAACCAATGAGCAGTTCTTC. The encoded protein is CASSPQGGRTNEQFF.

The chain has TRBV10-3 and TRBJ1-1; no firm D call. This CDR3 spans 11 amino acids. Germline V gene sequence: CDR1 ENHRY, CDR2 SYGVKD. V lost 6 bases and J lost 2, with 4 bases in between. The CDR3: CAISGNTEAFF. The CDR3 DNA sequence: TGTGCCATCAGCGGAAACACTGAAGCTTTCTTT.

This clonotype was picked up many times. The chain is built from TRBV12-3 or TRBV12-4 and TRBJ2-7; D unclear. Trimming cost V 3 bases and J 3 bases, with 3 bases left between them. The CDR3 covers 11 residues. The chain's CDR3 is CASSFGYEQYF. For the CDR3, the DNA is TGTGCCAGCAGTTTCGGCTACGAGCAGTACTTC.

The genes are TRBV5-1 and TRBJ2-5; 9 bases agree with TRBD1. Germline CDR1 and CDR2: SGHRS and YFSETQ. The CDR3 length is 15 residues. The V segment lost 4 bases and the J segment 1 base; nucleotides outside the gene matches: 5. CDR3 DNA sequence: TGCGCCAGCAGCCTCGCGGGACAGGGCCAAGAGACCCAGTACTTC. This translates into CASSLAGQGQETQYF. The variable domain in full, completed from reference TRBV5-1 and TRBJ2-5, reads KAGVTQTPRYLIKTRGQQVTLSCSPISGHRSVSWYQQTPGQGLQFLFEYFSETQRNKGNFPGRFSGRQFSNSRSEMNVSTLELGDSALYLCASSLAGQGQETQYFGPGTRLLVL.

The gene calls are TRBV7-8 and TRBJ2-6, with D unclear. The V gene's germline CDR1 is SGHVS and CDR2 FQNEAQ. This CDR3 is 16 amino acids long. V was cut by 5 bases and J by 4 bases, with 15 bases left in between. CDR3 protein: CASSPPSWPGANVLTF. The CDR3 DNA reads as TGTGCCAGCAGCCCCCCGTCGTGGCCAGGGGCCAACGTCCTGACTTTC.

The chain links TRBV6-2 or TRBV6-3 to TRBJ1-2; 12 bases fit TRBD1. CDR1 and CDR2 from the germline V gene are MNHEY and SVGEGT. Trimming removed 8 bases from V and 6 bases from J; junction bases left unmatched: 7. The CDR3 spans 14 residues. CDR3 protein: CASDAGTGGDGYTF. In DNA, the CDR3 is TGTGCCAGCGACGCCGGGACAGGGGGCGATGGCTACACCTTC.

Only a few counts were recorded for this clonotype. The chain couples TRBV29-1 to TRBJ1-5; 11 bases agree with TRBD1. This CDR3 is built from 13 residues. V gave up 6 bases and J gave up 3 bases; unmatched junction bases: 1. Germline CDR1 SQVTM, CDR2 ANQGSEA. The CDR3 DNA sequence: TGCAGCGTGGGACAGGGGGACAATCAGCCCCAGCATTTT. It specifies CSVGQGDNQPQHF.

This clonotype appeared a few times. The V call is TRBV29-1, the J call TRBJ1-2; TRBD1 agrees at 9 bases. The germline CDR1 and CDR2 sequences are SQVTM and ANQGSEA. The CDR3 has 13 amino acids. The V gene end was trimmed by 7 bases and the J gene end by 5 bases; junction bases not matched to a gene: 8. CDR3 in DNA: TGCAGCGCACGACAGGGGGGCGGATATGGCTACACCTTC. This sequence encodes CSARQGGGYGYTF.

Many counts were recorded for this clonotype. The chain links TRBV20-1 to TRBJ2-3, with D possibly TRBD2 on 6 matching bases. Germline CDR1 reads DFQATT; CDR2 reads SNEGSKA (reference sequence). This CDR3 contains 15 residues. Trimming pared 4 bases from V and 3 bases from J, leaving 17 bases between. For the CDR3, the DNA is TGCAGTGCTATTACAACCTGGGGGGAAACAGATACGCAGTATTTT. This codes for CSAITTWGETDTQYF.

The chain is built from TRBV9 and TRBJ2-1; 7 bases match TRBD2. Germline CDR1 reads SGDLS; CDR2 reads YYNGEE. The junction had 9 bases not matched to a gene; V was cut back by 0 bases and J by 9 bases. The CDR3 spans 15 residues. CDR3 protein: CASSVAAGRPSEQFF. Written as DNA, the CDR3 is TGTGCCAGCAGCGTAGCAGCGGGACGTCCTTCTGAGCAGTTCTTC.

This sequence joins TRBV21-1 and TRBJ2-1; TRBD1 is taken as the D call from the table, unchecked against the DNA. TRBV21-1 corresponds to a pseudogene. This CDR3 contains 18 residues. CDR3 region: CASSNSPDGGGSYNEQFF. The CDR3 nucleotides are TGTGCCAGCAGCAACTCCCCCGATGGGGGTGGCTCCTACAATGAGCAGTTCTTC.

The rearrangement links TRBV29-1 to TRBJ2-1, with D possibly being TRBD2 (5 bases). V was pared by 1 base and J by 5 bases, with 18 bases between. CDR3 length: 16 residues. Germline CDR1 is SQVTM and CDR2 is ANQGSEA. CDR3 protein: CSVEGTAGIPNNEQFF. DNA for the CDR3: TGCAGCGTTGAAGGGACGGCGGGTATTCCAAACAATGAGCAGTTCTTC.

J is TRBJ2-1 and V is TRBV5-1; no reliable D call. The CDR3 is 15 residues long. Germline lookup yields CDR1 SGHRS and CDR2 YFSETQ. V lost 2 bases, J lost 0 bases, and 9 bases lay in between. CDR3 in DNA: TGCGCCAGCAGCTTTGGACGAGACTCCTACAATGAGCAGTTCTTC. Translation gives CASSFGRDSYNEQFF.

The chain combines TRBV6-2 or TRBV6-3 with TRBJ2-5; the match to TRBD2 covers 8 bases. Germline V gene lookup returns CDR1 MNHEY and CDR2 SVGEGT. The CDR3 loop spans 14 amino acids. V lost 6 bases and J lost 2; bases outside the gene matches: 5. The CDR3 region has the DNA TGTGCCAGCAGACCGGGCGGGGGGCAAGAGACCCAGTACTTC. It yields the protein CASRPGGGQETQYF.

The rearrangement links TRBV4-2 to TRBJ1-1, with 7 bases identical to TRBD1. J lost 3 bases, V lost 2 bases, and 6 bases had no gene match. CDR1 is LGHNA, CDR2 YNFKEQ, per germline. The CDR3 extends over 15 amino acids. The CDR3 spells CASSQTRQGYTEAFF. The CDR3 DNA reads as TGTGCCAGCAGCCAAACCCGACAGGGATACACTGAAGCTTTCTTT.

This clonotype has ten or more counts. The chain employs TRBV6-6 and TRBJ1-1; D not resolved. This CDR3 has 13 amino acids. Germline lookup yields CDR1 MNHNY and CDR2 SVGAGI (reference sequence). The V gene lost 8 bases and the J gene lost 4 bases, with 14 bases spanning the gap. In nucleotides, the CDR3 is TGTGCCAGCTCGTTGAGAGGAGGCACTGAAGCTTTCTTT. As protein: CASSLRGGTEAFF.

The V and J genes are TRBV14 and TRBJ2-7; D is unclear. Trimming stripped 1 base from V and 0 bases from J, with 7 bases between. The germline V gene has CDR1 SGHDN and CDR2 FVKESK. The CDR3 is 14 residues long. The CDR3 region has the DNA TGTGCCAGCAGCCAAGGAGGCACCTCCTACGAGCAGTACTTC. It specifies CASSQGGTSYEQYF.

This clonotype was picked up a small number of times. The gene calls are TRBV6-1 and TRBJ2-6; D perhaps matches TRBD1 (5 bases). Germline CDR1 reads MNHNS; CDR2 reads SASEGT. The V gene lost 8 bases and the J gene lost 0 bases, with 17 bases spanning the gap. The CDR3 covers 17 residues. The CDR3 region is CASGGHYSPSGANVLTF. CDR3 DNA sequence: TGTGCCAGCGGTGGACACTACTCCCCCTCTGGGGCCAACGTCCTGACTTTC.

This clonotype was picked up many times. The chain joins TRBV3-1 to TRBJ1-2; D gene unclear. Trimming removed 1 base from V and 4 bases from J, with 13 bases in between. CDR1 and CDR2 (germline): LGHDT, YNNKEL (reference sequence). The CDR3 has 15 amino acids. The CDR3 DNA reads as TGTGCCAGCAGCCAAGCTTCTTCGGCAGCCTATGGCTACACCTTC. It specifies CASSQASSAAYGYTF.

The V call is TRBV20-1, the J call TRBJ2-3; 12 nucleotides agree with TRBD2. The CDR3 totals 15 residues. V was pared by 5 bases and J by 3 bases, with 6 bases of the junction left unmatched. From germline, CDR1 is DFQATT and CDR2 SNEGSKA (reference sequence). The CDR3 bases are TGCAGTGCTGGCGCGACTAGCGGGAGAACAGATACGCAGTATTTT. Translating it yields CSAGATSGRTDTQYF.

The CDR3 DNA sequence: TGTGCCAGCAGCTCTCAGACAGGGGTTGGGACTGAAGCTTTCTTT. It specifies CASSSQTGVGTEAFF. The chain combines TRBV7-9 with TRBJ1-1; 8 nucleotides match TRBD1. Unmatched junction bases numbered 9, after V lost 4 bases and J lost 5 bases. This CDR3 comprises 15 residues. Germline CDR1 reads SEHNR; CDR2 reads FQNEAQ (reference sequence).

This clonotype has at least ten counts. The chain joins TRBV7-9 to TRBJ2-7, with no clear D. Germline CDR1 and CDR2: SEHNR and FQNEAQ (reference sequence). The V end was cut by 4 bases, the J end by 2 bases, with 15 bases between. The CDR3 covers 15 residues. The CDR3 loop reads CASSSRAGIPYEQYF. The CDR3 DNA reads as TGTGCCAGCAGCTCCCGTGCCGGTATTCCCTACGAGCAGTACTTC.

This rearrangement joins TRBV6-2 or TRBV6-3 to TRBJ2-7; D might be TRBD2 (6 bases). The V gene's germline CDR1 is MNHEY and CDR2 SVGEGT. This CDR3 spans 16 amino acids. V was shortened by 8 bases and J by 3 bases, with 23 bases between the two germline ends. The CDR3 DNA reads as TGTGCCAGCTCGGGTGGGAGGACTCCGCCACACTACGAGCAGTACTTC. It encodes CASSGGRTPPHYEQYF.